The next 5 T cell receptor beta chains were all read from a single sample in a study of T cells after yellow fever vaccination. Each CDR3 protein gets one entry after TCRdb re-called the 5' RACE reads with MiXCR. The sample holds just over 250,000 distinct CDR3 sequences; roughly 5.2% are singletons and the top ten take around 3.3%. This material consisted of CD4+ T cells sorted from PBMCs, taken on the day of the yellow fever booster vaccination. Receptor source: a man between 18 and 35 years old who received the YFV17D yellow fever vaccine.

This clonotype was found many times. The chain combines TRBV3-1 with TRBJ2-7, with 10 nucleotides matching TRBD1. Germline lookup yields CDR1 LGHDT and CDR2 YNNKEL (reference sequence). The CDR3 loop spans 15 amino acids. Germline trimming cut 3 bases from V and 3 bases from J; bases unmatched to any gene: 5. As DNA, the CDR3 is TGTGCCAGCAGCCACGGGACAGGGGTAGTCTACGAGCAGTACTTC. Amino acids: CASSHGTGVVYEQYF.

V usage is TRBV9 and J usage is TRBJ2-1; D gene unclear. Germline V gene sequence: CDR1 SGDLS, CDR2 YYNGEE. This CDR3 region has 14 residues. V was cut by 6 bases and J by 4 bases, with 14 bases left in between. Here the CDR3 DNA reads TGTGCCAGCACCCCTCAAACAGCTTACAATGAGCAGTTCTTC. Its translation is CASTPQTAYNEQFF.

This clonotype was detected only a few times. This sequence joins TRBV7-2 and TRBJ2-1, with D maybe TRBD1 (6 bases). The CDR3 runs 11 residues. Looked up from germline, CDR1 is SGHTA and CDR2 is FQGNSA. V lost 6 bases to trimming and J lost 16 bases, with 16 bases between them. The CDR3 region is CASSFLGAQFF. The DNA of the CDR3 is TGTGCCAGCAGTTTCTTGGGGGCACAATTCTTC.

This clonotype was seen many times. The chain employs TRBV3-1 and TRBJ1-3; D may be TRBD1 (6 bases). Trimming shortened V by 6 bases and J by 1 base, and 10 bases separated the two germline ends. In germline, CDR1 is LGHDT, CDR2 YNNKEL (reference sequence). CDR3 length: 14 residues. Written as DNA, the CDR3 is TGTGCCAGCAGTCGCCAGGGGTCTGGAAACACCATATATTTT. Its translation: CASSRQGSGNTIYF.

Only a few counts were recorded for this clonotype. The chain joins TRBV20-1 to TRBJ1-4; the match to TRBD1 covers 8 bases. The CDR3 extends over 14 amino acids. J was trimmed by 7 bases and V by 0 bases; bases with no gene match: 4. Looked up from germline, CDR1 is DFQATT and CDR2 is SNEGSKA (reference sequence). The CDR3 DNA reads as TGCAGTGCTAGAGATCAGGGGGCTTTTGAAAAACTGTTTTTT. It is translated as CSARDQGAFEKLFF.